The 30 T cell receptor beta chains reported below all come from one sample, sequenced in a study of shared T cell receptors in the human thymus. Assay used: immunoSEQ multiplex PCR; TCRdb lists only in-frame clones, some missing. The data hold hundreds of thousands of clones, with 70% to 90% observed a single time. A further study also used this sample, focusing on human thymus T cells.

Sequencing was carried out using thymocytes. The receptor source for this set is a boy in the first two years of life with a congenital heart defect.

V usage is TRBV28 and J usage is TRBJ2-1; TRBD2 aligns across 10 bases. There are 17 residues in the CDR3. J gave up 4 bases and V 2 bases, and 8 bases lay outside the gene matches. Germline V lookup: CDR1 MDHEN, CDR2 SYDVKM. The CDR3 sequence: CASSLGPPSGGYNEQFF. The CDR3 DNA follows: TGTGCCAGCAGTTTAGGTCCCCCTAGCGGGGGATACAATGAGCAGTTCTTC.

The rearrangement joins TRBV2 to TRBJ2-5; no firm D call. The CDR3 extends over 14 amino acids. Germline loops: CDR1 SNHLY, CDR2 FYNNEI. V was clipped by 0 bases and J by 0 bases, with 5 bases between them. The CDR3 region is CASSEARYQETQYF. The CDR3 bases are TGTGCCAGCAGTGAAGCCAGGTACCAAGAGACCCAGTACTTC.

The chain links TRBV7-2 to TRBJ1-2, with a tentative D call TRBD1 (6 bases). Germline V CDR1 and CDR2: SGHTA, FQGNSA. V was pared by 1 base and J by 5 bases, with 17 bases between. The CDR3 runs to 16 residues. CDR3 sequence (DNA): TGTGCCAGCAGCTTAGTAGGGGGGCACGGGGGGTATGGCTACACCTTC. Its protein is CASSLVGGHGGYGYTF.

The chain is built from TRBV5-6 and TRBJ2-4; tentative D call: TRBD1 (6 bases). Germline lookup yields CDR1 SGHDT and CDR2 YYEEEE. The V and J ends lost 0 bases and 0 bases respectively, with 10 bases between them. There are 16 residues in the CDR3. In nucleotides, the CDR3 is TGTGCCAGCAGCTTGGTTGGGGGCCTAGCCAAAAACATTCAGTACTTC. It specifies CASSLVGGLAKNIQYF.

The chain joins TRBV6-1 to TRBJ2-7; TRBD2 is a possible D gene (5 bases). This CDR3 region has 14 residues. From germline, CDR1 is MNHNS and CDR2 SASEGT. V was cut by 7 bases and J by 0 bases, with 13 bases left in between. CDR3 amino acids: CASISRESSYEQYF. The CDR3, as DNA: TGTGCCAGCATATCGAGGGAGAGCTCCTACGAGCAGTACTTC.

V gene TRBV2 combines with J gene TRBJ2-4, with TRBD1 matching 7 bases. Germline lookup yields CDR1 SNHLY and CDR2 FYNNEI. The V segment lost 3 bases and the J segment 0 bases; nucleotides outside the gene matches: 14. The CDR3 has 19 residues. For the CDR3, the DNA is TGTGCCAGCAGTGAGGGACAGAGCCCACGTTATATAGCCAAAAACATTCAGTACTTC. Its translation: CASSEGQSPRYIAKNIQYF.

V is TRBV4-3 and J is TRBJ2-1; tentatively, D is TRBD2 (7 bases). The CDR3 length is 15 residues. Trimming stripped 0 bases from V and 9 bases from J, with 15 bases between. Per the germline V gene, CDR1 is LGHNA and CDR2 is YSLEER. The CDR3 DNA is TGCGCCAGCAGCCAAGATAGGGGGGGCCTTGGTGAGCAGTTCTTC. Amino acids: CASSQDRGGLGEQFF.

The chain recombines TRBV11-2 with TRBJ1-1; TRBD1 matches at 7 bases. The junction had 6 bases not matched to a gene; V was cut back by 5 bases and J by 3 bases. The CDR3 spans 14 residues. The germline V gene has CDR1 SGHAT and CDR2 FQNNGV. CDR3 sequence: CASSTSDRDTEAFF. In nucleotides, the CDR3 is TGTGCCAGCAGCACCTCAGACAGGGACACTGAAGCTTTCTTT.

In DNA form, the CDR3 reads TGTGCCAGCAGCGTCCCGGGGGGGCCTAGCACAGATACGCAGTATTTT. It specifies CASSVPGGPSTDTQYF. V usage is TRBV11-2 and J usage is TRBJ2-3; 8 bases map to TRBD2. There are 16 residues in the CDR3. Germline-derived CDR1 and CDR2 are SGHAT and FQNNGV. The J segment lost 0 bases and the V segment lost 5 bases, leaving 7 bases of the junction unmatched.

The chain carries TRBV7-9 and TRBJ2-5; 12 nucleotides match TRBD1. The J segment lost 5 bases and the V segment lost 5 bases, leaving 15 bases of the junction unmatched. In germline, CDR1 is SEHNR, CDR2 FQNEAQ (reference sequence). The CDR3 has 18 amino acids. CDR3 nucleotides: TGTGCCAGCAGCCTGCCCCAAACCGGGACAGGGGGCTGGGAGACCCAGTACTTC. Protein sequence: CASSLPQTGTGGWETQYF.

The chain has TRBV14 and TRBJ2-7; maybe TRBD1 (5 bases). The CDR3 is 14 residues long. From germline, CDR1 is SGHDN and CDR2 FVKESK. Trimming stripped 9 bases from V and 2 bases from J, with 17 bases between. CDR3 in DNA: TGTGCCAGGGTAAGTCAGGGTTGGACCTACGAGCAGTACTTC. The encoded protein is CARVSQGWTYEQYF.

The chain has TRBV6-1 and TRBJ1-5; weak D call: TRBD1 (6 bases). Trimming removed 2 bases at V and 6 bases at J, with 11 bases between. The CDR3 runs 14 residues. The germline V gene has CDR1 MNHNS and CDR2 SASEGT. The CDR3, as DNA: TGTGCCAGCAGTGAAAGAGTGGACAGTCAGCCCCAGCATTTT. Translated: CASSERVDSQPQHF.

The chain employs TRBV4-1 and TRBJ2-5; a possible D gene is TRBD2 (6 bases). CDR1 and CDR2 (germline): MGHRA, YSYEKL. V was shortened by 4 bases and J by 2 bases, with 17 bases between the two germline ends. This CDR3 is built from 16 residues. The CDR3 sequence is CASSRIPGLEQETQYF. CDR3 nucleotide sequence: TGCGCCAGCAGCCGCATTCCGGGACTCGAACAAGAGACCCAGTACTTC.

This chain connects TRBV27 to TRBJ1-1, with a tentative D call TRBD1 (5 bases). Trimming left V 6 bases short and J 0 bases short, with 23 bases between. This CDR3 has 18 amino acids. Germline V gene data show CDR1 as MNHEY and CDR2 as SMNVEV (reference sequence). CDR3 residues: CASSGGWGCTTMNTEAFF. The CDR3 region has the DNA TGTGCCAGCAGCGGGGGTTGGGGGTGCACCACTATGAACACTGAAGCTTTCTTT.

The rearrangement links TRBV10-3 to TRBJ2-1; 9 bases fit TRBD2. The CDR3 consists of 18 residues. V was pared by 8 bases and J by 0 bases, with 14 bases of the junction left unmatched. Germline CDR1 ENHRY, CDR2 SYGVKD. CDR3 residues: CAIRGGQRGASSYNEQFF. CDR3 DNA: TGTGCCATCCGCGGGGGCCAGCGGGGGGCGAGCTCCTACAATGAGCAGTTCTTC.

The CDR3 sequence: CASSSSGREGADDNEQFF. The CDR3 region has the DNA TGCGCCAGCAGCTCTAGCGGGAGGGAAGGGGCGGACGACAATGAGCAGTTCTTC. This rearrangement joins TRBV5-1 to TRBJ2-1; 12 nucleotides align to TRBD2. The CDR3 length is 18 residues. V trimming: 3 bases; J trimming: 5 bases; junction bases outside the gene matches: 12. Germline lookup yields CDR1 SGHRS and CDR2 YFSETQ.

The CDR3 coding sequence is TGTGCCAGCAGCTTGGGACGGGAGGTAGACAATGAGCAGTTCTTC. The encoded protein is CASSLGREVDNEQFF. The chain is built from TRBV7-6 and TRBJ2-1; 7 positions agree with TRBD2. The germline V gene has CDR1 SGHVS and CDR2 FNYEAQ. V dropped 3 bases and J dropped 5; count of bases not matched to a gene: 7. This CDR3 has 15 residues.

The rearrangement links TRBV4-3 to TRBJ2-3; TRBD2 might be the D (5 bases). V lost 0 bases and J 4 bases, leaving 14 bases between the germline ends. Germline CDR1 and CDR2: LGHNA and YSLEER. CDR3 length equals 16 residues. The CDR3 here is CASSQDPGTRADTQYF. Here the CDR3 DNA reads TGCGCCAGCAGCCAAGACCCGGGAACGCGCGCAGATACGCAGTATTTT.

This clone was recorded once. The chain couples TRBV10-3 to TRBJ2-1, with D perhaps matching TRBD2 (6 bases). Germline V lookup: CDR1 ENHRY, CDR2 SYGVKD. The CDR3 is 15 residues long. The V end was cut by 2 bases, the J end by 13 bases, with 21 bases between. The CDR3 region is CAISELGWEARGQFF. The CDR3 region has the DNA TGTGCCATCAGTGAGCTCGGGTGGGAGGCCCGTGGACAGTTCTTC.

The gene calls are TRBV4-3 and TRBJ2-5, with 9 positions matching TRBD1. Germline CDR1 LGHNA, CDR2 YSLEER. The CDR3 covers 17 residues. V lost 0 bases to trimming and J lost 5 bases; unmatched junction nucleotides: 10. The CDR3: CASSQDLRDRDRETQYF. Here the CDR3 DNA reads TGCGCCAGCAGCCAAGACCTCCGGGACAGGGACCGGGAGACCCAGTACTTC.

The CDR3 DNA sequence: TGTGCCAGCAGCCCGCTAGGGGTTCCCTACAATGAGCAGTTCTTC. It codes for CASSPLGVPYNEQFF. This rearrangement joins TRBV5-8 to TRBJ2-1; possibly TRBD1 for D (5 bases). Per the germline V gene, CDR1 is SGHTS and CDR2 is YDEGEE. The CDR3 has 15 amino acids. Trimming cost V 4 bases and J 2 bases, with 13 bases left between them.

The chain combines TRBV7-2 with TRBJ1-5; a possible D gene is TRBD1 (5 bases). The CDR3 length is 19 residues. Germline V lookup: CDR1 SGHTA, CDR2 FQGNSA. Trimming shortened V by 1 base and J by 7 bases, and 26 bases separated the two germline ends. In DNA, the CDR3 is TGTGCCAGCAGCTTAGAGCCCGTACCCGCTGGCCAGGGAAACCAGCCCCAGCATTTT. This codes for CASSLEPVPAGQGNQPQHF.

The table lists this clone with a few counts. The gene calls are TRBV10-3 and TRBJ2-7, with D possibly TRBD1 on 5 matching bases. The V end was cut by 6 bases, the J end by 3 bases, with 9 bases between. Germline CDR1 reads ENHRY; CDR2 reads SYGVKD. This CDR3 has 12 residues. CDR3 sequence: CAISLRGYEQYF. The CDR3 DNA reads TGTGCCATCAGCCTTAGGGGCTACGAGCAGTACTTC.

The chain links TRBV10-3 to TRBJ2-7; 13 bases align to TRBD2. CDR3 length: 15 residues. The ends lost 6 bases at V and 3 bases at J; junction bases unmatched: 5. The V gene's germline CDR1 is ENHRY and CDR2 SYGVKD. Here the CDR3 reads CAIRERLAGGYEQYF. The CDR3 bases are TGTGCCATCAGGGAGCGACTAGCGGGAGGCTACGAGCAGTACTTC.

The chain combines TRBV15 with TRBJ2-1, with 14 positions matching TRBD2. The germline V gene encodes CDR1 LNHNV and CDR2 YYDKDF (reference sequence). The CDR3 has 17 amino acids. V lost 3 bases and J lost 4; bases outside the gene matches: 5. CDR3 residues: CATSSVRLAGGYNEQFF. The CDR3 DNA follows: TGTGCCACCAGCAGTGTAAGACTAGCGGGAGGGTACAATGAGCAGTTCTTC. Supplemented by reference TRBV15 and TRBJ2-1, the full variable domain reads DAMVIQNPRYQVTQFGKPVTLSCSQTLNHNVMYWYQQKSSQAPKLLFHYYDKDFNNEADTPDNFQSRRPNTSFCFLDIRSPGLGDTAMYLCATSSVRLAGGYNEQFFGPGTRLTVL.

This clone was seen once. The chain links TRBV4-3 to TRBJ2-3; TRBD1 matches at 9 bases. This CDR3 is 18 amino acids long. Per the germline V gene, CDR1 is LGHNA and CDR2 is YSLEER. J lost 4 bases, V lost 1 base, and 12 bases had no gene match. The DNA of the CDR3 is TGCGCCAGCAGCCAAGGGTTGCCCGGACAGGGGACCGCAGATACGCAGTATTTT. Amino acid sequence: CASSQGLPGQGTADTQYF.

The chain's CDR3 is CASTADSYEQYF. The CDR3 coding sequence is TGTGCCAGCACCGCGGACTCCTACGAGCAGTACTTC. This chain links TRBV25-1 with TRBJ2-7; no clear D. The CDR3 is 12 residues long. CDR1 and CDR2 from the germline V gene are MGHDK and SYGVNS. Trimming removed 7 bases from V and 0 bases from J, with 7 bases in between.

This chain joins TRBV6-1 and TRBJ2-1; 9 bases fit TRBD2. Germline assignment: CDR1 MNHNS and CDR2 SASEGT. The V and J ends lost 6 bases and 9 bases, in that order; junction bases with no gene match: 9. The CDR3 has 14 residues. The CDR3, as DNA: TGTGCCAGCAGCGTAGCGGGAGTCGATGCTGAGCAGTTCTTC. This gives the protein CASSVAGVDAEQFF.

The chain employs TRBV27 and TRBJ2-7; 8 bases align to TRBD2. This CDR3 is 16 amino acids long. V lost 6 bases to trimming and J lost 5 bases; unmatched junction nucleotides: 15. Per germline, CDR1 MNHEY and CDR2 SMNVEV (reference sequence). CDR3 sequence: CASRPPHSPGGNEQYF. The CDR3, as DNA: TGTGCCAGCAGACCACCCCATAGCCCGGGAGGGAACGAGCAGTACTTC.

CDR3 nucleotide sequence: TGTGCCAGCTCTACCACGGGTGGAGGCCCCGGGAACACTGAAGCTTTCTTT. It codes for CASSTTGGGPGNTEAFF. The V call is TRBV18, the J call TRBJ1-1; D ambiguous. Germline V lookup: CDR1 KGHSH, CDR2 LQKENI. V dropped 6 bases and J dropped 1 base, with 21 bases sitting between them. The CDR3 totals 17 residues. Using reference TRBV18 and TRBJ1-1 for the parts outside the CDR3, the full variable domain is NAGVMQNPRHLVRRRGQEARLRCSPMKGHSHVYWYRQLPEEGLKFMVYLQKENIIDESGMPKERFSAEFPKEGPSILRIQQVVRGDSAAYFCASSTTGGGPGNTEAFFGQGTRLTVV.